This T cell receptor beta chain comes out of a study of early T cells in non-severe SARS-CoV-2 infection (dated by TCRdb to the early 2020s). Turning to the overall study: Because TCR sequencing relied on bulk RNA taken from unsorted whole blood, pairing of alpha and beta chains was not possible.

This clonotype was seen ten or more times. Its binding antigen is unknown. There are no base qualities to consult, and no much larger clone falls within one base. The method behind the library was 5' RACE. These reads were obtained on a NextSeq 500. To correct for sequencing error and PCR bias, the TCR library protocol tagged individual cDNA molecules with unique molecular identifiers. Both TCR alpha and beta chains were sequenced, and tight co-correlation was observed between alpha and beta sequence abundances in each sample. The authors' pipeline ran thus. Decombinator V4 was used to perform V gene, J gene and CDR3 annotation of TCR sequences. TCRs were defined as expanded if a significant change between any two time points was detected under a Poisson model with p below 0.0001. TCR abundances were normalised to the total number of TCRs sequenced per sample and were expressed as counts per million. TRAV1-2 paired with TRAJ12, TRAJ20 or TRAJ33 defined MAIT TCRs, while TRAV10 paired with TRAJ18 defined iNKT TCRs. VDJdb, accessed 1 November 2021, was searched for CMV, EBV and SARS-CoV-2 annotated TCRs, excluding TCRs annotated for multiple antigens. TCRdb reanalyzed the raw reads on its own, using fastp at Q25 for trimming and MiXCR for clone calling, and kept in-frame beta chains. Rows are unified per CDR3 protein, each entry keeping the most common DNA and genes. Here the V and J calls rest on TCRdb's processing, not on the authors' analysis. Here the sample has 50,000 or so distinct CDR3 sequences; approximately 4.1% occur a single time. The ten largest account for around 6% of the sample.

Study-level results and caveats: Matching against VDJdb was skewed toward anti-spike CD8 responses, likely underestimated virus-specific expansions, and missed private and CD4 specificities.

Set within a cohort of healthcare workers in London, UK, this nested case-control study involved weekly PCR testing of nasopharyngeal swabs along with blood sampling. Between 23 and 31 March 2020, the week of the UK lockdown, healthcare workers were enrolled and then followed up weekly for as long as 16 weeks. V is clipped by 8 bases and J by 0 bases, and the sequence between their germline boundaries is 14 bases long. There are 15 amino acids in the CDR3, from cysteine to phenylalanine inclusive. The CDR3 DNA has 45 bases and is translated from base 1. Based on the germline V gene (reference sequence), the CDR1 and CDR2 sequences are SEHNR and FQNEAQ.

The chain links TRBV7-9 with TRBJ1-3; confidence is insufficient to name the D gene. This TCR derives from an adult who was a healthcare worker with PCR-confirmed SARS-CoV-2 infection or an uninfected control (not recorded which). The sequenced material came from whole blood. The nucleotide sequence is given as TGTGCCAGCGGTGGGTGGCGCGGCTCTGGAAACACCATATATTTT. Translated, it reads CASGGWRGSGNTIYF.